This is a list of T cell receptor beta chains from one sample in a study of T cell changes during pregnancy in multiple sclerosis. The data were produced by immunoSEQ multiplex PCR, yet TCRdb's version contains in-frame clones alone and is incomplete. Among 25,000 to 40,000 clones listed, approximately 90% were seen once. The sample consisted of CD8+ T cells from peripheral blood mononuclear cells, taken before pregnancy. The receptors derive from a female donor with multiple sclerosis, enrolled in a pregnancy study. CDR3s include the opening cysteine and the closing phenylalanine or tryptophan.

v_gene: TRBV13
CDR3aa: CASSFPSSYEQYF

v_gene: TRBV9
CDR3aa: CASSVQGAGTEAFF

v_gene: TRBV4-2
CDR3aa: CASSQDSSAWDTEAFF

v_gene: TRBV28
CDR3aa: CASSSVETRWHEQYF

v_gene: TRBV5-8
CDR3aa: CASSDAGDGYTF

v_gene: TRBV15
CDR3aa: CATGAGLSSYEQYF

v_gene: TRBV13
CDR3aa: CASSFSTEGGVYGYTF

v_gene: TRBV7-8
CDR3aa: CASSLVGGPQETQYF

v_gene: TRBV5-5
CDR3aa: CASTPVPGGLIYGYTF

v_gene: TRBV7-9
CDR3aa: CASSAPNSGNTEAFF

v_gene: TRBV13
CDR3aa: CASSQSDRDNQYQETQYF

v_gene: TRBV15
CDR3aa: CATHTGSSYNEQFF

v_gene: TRBV28
CDR3aa: CASSFRTGVGYTF

v_gene: TRBV7-9
CDR3aa: CASSNTDTQYF

v_gene: TRBV27
CDR3aa: CASSLSPGYEQYF

v_gene: TRBV5-4
CDR3aa: CASSFNREAWWYF

v_gene: TRBV27
CDR3aa: CASSPLIANYGYTF

v_gene: TRBV27
CDR3aa: CASGDGTGFPTDTQYF

v_gene: TRBV5-6
CDR3aa: CASSWTIPKGRGKGIQYF

v_gene: TRBV4-2
CDR3aa: CASSQLVSLAGSNEQFF

v_gene: TRBV6-1
CDR3aa: CASSEGPAEGQQFF

v_gene: TRBV6-6
CDR3aa: CASSYSGRSEQYF

v_gene: TRBV5-6
CDR3aa: CASSPAGVTYEQYF

v_gene: TRBV10-3
CDR3aa: CAIRSGQPNTEAFF

v_gene: TRBV7-9
CDR3aa: CATTGGKGMNTEAFF

v_gene: TRBV11-2
CDR3aa: CASSSRRQGPSYNEQFF

v_gene: TRBV6-6
CDR3aa: CASSSRGNSNQPQHF

v_gene: TRBV27
CDR3aa: CASSRGTGWETQYF

v_gene: TRBV2
CDR3aa: CATKGQVIAEAFF

v_gene: TRBV29-1
CDR3aa: CSVAERTDTQYF

v_gene: TRBV27
CDR3aa: CASSPTAGEGNEQYF

v_gene: TRBV27
CDR3aa: CASSSYLEQFF

v_gene: TRBV7-8
CDR3aa: CASSLAQPGARETQYF